A selection of T cell receptor beta chains follows, all from one sample in a study of human CD4 T cells and Enterobacteriaceae. TCRdb's table, derived via immunoSEQ multiplex PCR, lists solely in-frame clones and lacks some. The profile shows tens of thousands of clones, approximately 78% of them singletons. Material: memory CD4+ T cells from blood. These receptors all stem from a human donor in good health. The CDR3 runs from the conserved cysteine through the conserved F or W. D genes are given only for firm matches. A clone size is listed for some rows: how often the clone was seen (once, few, many), or a class if it is expanded.

V gene: TRBV18; J gene: TRBJ2-3; CDR3 length: 14; clone size: .; D gene: TRBD2; CDR3 protein: CASSSLLAGDTQYF; CDR3 DNA: TGTGCCAGCTCATCCCTACTAGCGGGAGATACGCAGTATTTT
V gene: TRBV2; J gene: TRBJ2-2; CDR3 length: 13; clone size: .; D gene: .; CDR3 protein: CASSESGSGELFF; CDR3 DNA: TGTGCCAGCAGTGAGAGCGGGTCCGGGGAGCTGTTTTTT
V gene: TRBV6-6; J gene: TRBJ1-4; CDR3 length: 12; clone size: .; D gene: .; CDR3 protein: CASSPLSEKLFF; CDR3 DNA: TGTGCCAGCAGTCCCCTGTCGGAAAAACTGTTTTTT
V gene: TRBV27; J gene: TRBJ2-1; CDR3 length: 15; clone size: once; D gene: .; CDR3 protein: CASRVDREAGVEQFF; CDR3 DNA: TGTGCCAGCAGAGTAGACAGGGAAGCGGGAGTAGAGCAGTTCTTC
V gene: TRBV10-2; J gene: TRBJ2-2; CDR3 length: 18; clone size: few; D gene: TRBD2; CDR3 protein: CASSHTSGGAGNTGELFF; CDR3 DNA: TGCGCCAGCAGCCATACTAGCGGGGGGGCCGGGAACACCGGGGAGCTGTTTTTT
V gene: TRBV6-1; J gene: TRBJ1-1; CDR3 length: 14; clone size: .; D gene: .; CDR3 protein: CASSDPGYSTEAFF; CDR3 DNA: TGTGCCAGCAGTGACCCAGGGTATAGCACTGAAGCTTTCTTT
V gene: TRBV27; J gene: TRBJ1-2; CDR3 length: 17; clone size: .; D gene: TRBD1; CDR3 protein: CASSSRDRGDLNYGYTF; CDR3 DNA: TGTGCCAGCTCTTCCCGGGACAGGGGCGACCTTAACTATGGCTACACCTTC
V gene: TRBV6-5; J gene: TRBJ2-7; CDR3 length: 13; clone size: .; D gene: .; CDR3 protein: CASSPGSTYEQYF; CDR3 DNA: TGTGCCAGCAGTCCTGGGAGTACCTACGAGCAGTACTTC
V gene: TRBV6-1; J gene: TRBJ1-2; CDR3 length: 13; clone size: .; D gene: .; CDR3 protein: CASSREGNYGYTF; CDR3 DNA: TGTGCCAGCAGTCGCGAGGGTAACTATGGCTACACCTTC
V gene: TRBV6-1; J gene: TRBJ1-2; CDR3 length: 13; clone size: .; D gene: .; CDR3 protein: CACGGLKNYGYTF; CDR3 DNA: TGTGCTTGCGGGGGGTTAAAAAACTATGGCTACACCTTC
V gene: TRBV7-9; J gene: TRBJ1-6; CDR3 length: 12; clone size: .; D gene: .; CDR3 protein: CASSLGNSPLHF; CDR3 DNA: TGTGCCAGCAGCTTAGGAAATTCACCCCTCCACTTT
V gene: TRBV6-5; J gene: TRBJ2-3; CDR3 length: 15; clone size: .; D gene: TRBD2; CDR3 protein: CASSRAGGGTDTQYF; CDR3 DNA: TGTGCCAGCAGTCGGGCGGGGGGGGGCACAGATACGCAGTATTTT
V gene: TRBV9; J gene: TRBJ2-7; CDR3 length: 16; clone size: .; D gene: TRBD2; CDR3 protein: CASSVGFAGGSYEQYF; CDR3 DNA: TGTGCCAGCAGCGTAGGATTCGCGGGGGGCTCCTACGAGCAGTACTTC
V gene: TRBV11-3; J gene: TRBJ2-2; CDR3 length: 14; clone size: .; D gene: .; CDR3 protein: CASSLERDAGELFF; CDR3 DNA: TGTGCCAGCAGCTTAGAGAGGGACGCCGGGGAGCTGTTTTTT
V gene: TRBV7-9; J gene: TRBJ1-4; CDR3 length: 12; clone size: .; D gene: .; CDR3 protein: CASSFQNEKLFF; CDR3 DNA: TGTGCCAGCAGCTTCCAGAATGAAAAACTGTTTTTT
V gene: TRBV18; J gene: TRBJ1-5; CDR3 length: 17; clone size: .; D gene: TRBD1; CDR3 protein: CASSRMGGGTGDQPQHF; CDR3 DNA: TGTGCCAGCTCGCGTATGGGTGGTGGGACAGGGGATCAGCCCCAGCATTTT
V gene: TRBV2; J gene: TRBJ1-1; CDR3 length: 14; clone size: .; D gene: .; CDR3 protein: CATEVRGSPTEAFF; CDR3 DNA: TGTGCCACCGAAGTGCGGGGGTCCCCTACTGAAGCTTTCTTT
V gene: TRBV11-3; J gene: TRBJ1-4; CDR3 length: 15; clone size: .; D gene: .; CDR3 protein: CASSSSRAPNEKLFF; CDR3 DNA: TGTGCCAGCAGCTCCTCCCGCGCTCCAAATGAAAAACTGTTTTTT
V gene: TRBV6-5; J gene: TRBJ1-5; CDR3 length: 16; clone size: .; D gene: .; CDR3 protein: CASSSFGGQRNQPQHF; CDR3 DNA: TGTGCCAGCAGTTCCTTCGGGGGGCAGCGGAATCAGCCCCAGCATTTT
V gene: TRBV4-2; J gene: TRBJ2-6; CDR3 length: 16; clone size: .; D gene: .; CDR3 protein: CASSQESSSGANVLTF; CDR3 DNA: TGTGCCAGCAGCCAAGAATCCAGCTCTGGGGCCAACGTCCTGACTTTC
V gene: TRBV2; J gene: TRBJ1-2; CDR3 length: 13; clone size: few; D gene: .; CDR3 protein: CASSEAGKYGYTF; CDR3 DNA: TGTGCCAGCAGTGAAGCAGGGAAGTATGGCTACACCTTC
V gene: TRBV15; J gene: TRBJ1-3; CDR3 length: 16; clone size: .; D gene: .; CDR3 protein: CATSRGQATKGNTIYF; CDR3 DNA: TGTGCCACCAGCAGAGGACAGGCGACTAAGGGAAACACCATATATTTT
V gene: TRBV7-8; J gene: TRBJ1-5; CDR3 length: 16; clone size: .; D gene: .; CDR3 protein: CASSLARQYKGQPQHF; CDR3 DNA: TGTGCCAGCAGCTTAGCGCGGCAGTATAAGGGCCAGCCCCAGCATTTT
V gene: TRBV5-4; J gene: TRBJ2-4; CDR3 length: 15; clone size: once; D gene: .; CDR3 protein: CASSLLEREENIQYF; CDR3 DNA: TGTGCCAGCAGCCTCCTGGAGAGGGAGGAAAACATTCAGTACTTC
V gene: TRBV7-9; J gene: TRBJ1-1; CDR3 length: 17; clone size: few; D gene: .; CDR3 protein: CASSPLLGGKGNTEAFF; CDR3 DNA: TGTGCCAGCAGCCCGCTCTTGGGGGGTAAGGGGAACACTGAAGCTTTCTTT